This T cell receptor beta chain was identified in a study of CD8 T cells in ankylosing spondylitis. Trimming pared 5 bases from V and 7 bases from J, leaving 14 bases between. CDR3 length: 13 amino acids. CDR1 and CDR2 (germline): SGHAT, FQDESV (reference sequence). General observations from the study: According to the report, clones linked to the disease were significantly enriched in matched synovial fluid samples taken from ankylosing spondylitis patients.

A single record per CDR3 protein comes from TCRdb applying MiXCR to the 5' RACE reads. The table shows about 240,000 distinct CDR3 sequences, with about 10% occurring only once. About this clonotype: Antigen unknown.

The rearrangement links TRBV11-1 to TRBJ1-1; no definite D call. The TCR originated in a male donor with ankylosing spondylitis or in good health (not recorded which). Sequencing was done on a sample of blood, either unsorted or a sorted T cell fraction (not recorded which). The CDR3, as DNA: TGTGCCAGCAGCCAAAGTGGCTCCCTTGAAGCTTTCTTT. This gives the protein CASSQSGSLEAFF.